This TCR beta chain was documented in a study of PD-L1 blockade in urothelial cancer. Background on the study: Patients' prior chemotherapy regimens numbered 0 to 3.

Libraries were prepared by immunoSEQ multiplex PCR; TCRdb keeps only in-frame clonotypes and omits some of them. Of 70,000 or so clones in the sample, roughly 91% were seen once. Germline V gene sequence: CDR1 LNHNV, CDR2 YYDKDF (reference sequence). The CDR3 contains 13 residues. V dropped 5 bases and J dropped 6 bases, with 11 bases sitting between them. The chain links TRBV15 to TRBJ2-1, with D perhaps matching TRBD1 (7 bases). The sequenced sample was PBMCs, obtained around atezolizumab (anti-PD-L1) treatment. The sequence derives from a man aged 60-69 years with urothelial cancer. In DNA form, the CDR3 reads TGTGCCACCAGCCGCGGGACAGTCAATGAGCAGTTCTTC. Translated: CATSRGTVNEQFF.